This section outlines one T cell receptor (beta chain) sequence together with its context. What antigen it recognizes has not been identified. No quality values exist for individual bases; no much larger clone is one base distant. TCRbeta CDR3 regions were amplified from genomic DNA by means of the immunoSEQ Assay, a bias-controlled multiplex PCR. The study's processing was this. Within the assay, amplification of reference gene primers was used to estimate how many nucleated cells each sample contained. Sequence reads were collapsed and filtered to measure the absolute abundance of every unique TCRbeta CDR3 rearrangement. For each sample, productive Simpson clonality was calculated by taking the square root of Simpson's diversity index across productive rearrangements. TCRdb mirrors the immuneACCESS table, restricted to in-frame sequences. Some clones are absent from its copies; in checked studies, under half trace to an unresolved V gene, and the reason for the others is unknown. V and J calls and clone size follow that table, whereas D and trimming were derived from the DNA. In this sample the table shows about 80,000 clones, around 86% of which occur a single time. Roughly 10% of the sample belongs to the ten largest clones.

Here V drops 6 bases and J drops 1 base, and the junction holds 9 bases not matched to any gene. The CDR3 goes from the cysteine to the phenylalanine over 15 residues. Only CDR3 DNA remains: 45 bases, in frame from the first base. For CDR1 and CDR2, the germline V gene lists SNHLY and FYNNEI. Whole blood was collected in K2EDTA tubes by collaborating institutions according to the institutions' own protocols. For TCRbeta analysis, collaborator samples were shipped as frozen whole blood, as isolated PBMCs, or as DNA extracted from either sample type. The data stem from a study of blood T cell repertoires in COVID-19 (dated by TCRdb to 2020 to 2021). At the level of the whole study: The collaborator samples originated in the United States, Italy and Spain and spanned the acute and convalescent phases of COVID-19. The repertoires were released in a freely available public database meant as a resource for research on the immune response to SARS-CoV-2. Nearly every sample came with metadata listing a de-identified subject ID, COVID-19 status, age in years and sex. Where HLA class I and class II types were available, the types were taken from metadata supplied by the sample provider, not from assay-based typing. Subjects who had been exposed to COVID-19, were actively infected with it, or had recovered from it provided the deeply sampled blood TCRbeta repertoires that made up the dataset. The samples were drawn from the first 160 participants of the ongoing ImmuneRACE study and from under 1,500 subjects provided by 6 global collaborators. The prospective study material was composed of cDNA or gDNA derived from T cells, B-cell-depleted T cells, or PBMCs. What the study reported, not specific to this receptor: Clinical and demographic metadata were provided uncurated, with the amount varying by source and participant.

This receptor was taken from a human donor in a cohort sampled during active COVID-19. The sequenced sample consisted of peripheral blood. The chain couples TRBV2 to TRBJ2-7, with TRBD1 matching 7 junction bases. CDR3 region: CASRRNRDRSYEQYF. Here is the DNA: TGTGCCAGCAGGAGGAACCGGGACAGATCCTACGAGCAGTACTTC.